This T cell receptor beta chain was captured in a study of breast tumors, draining lymph nodes, adjacent tissues. Study-level points and caveats: Luminal-like breast cancer showed significantly higher tumor–nontumor repertoire similarity than basal-like. Data fit most tumor T cells coming from lymph node, expanding in tumor.

This clonotype was recorded at least ten times. What it binds is unknown. Axillary draining lymph nodes of breast cancer patients supplied the node samples. TCRdb independently ran MiXCR on the multiplex PCR reads; one entry per CDR3 protein. The repertoire includes 200,000 to 250,000 distinct CDR3 sequences, under 40% of them detected once, and roughly 3.5% sits in the top ten. CDR1 and CDR2 (germline): LNHDA, SQIVND (reference sequence). The CDR3 runs to 16 residues. The V and J ends lost 7 bases and 4 bases, in that order; junction bases with no gene match: 11. The receptor was derived from a female donor with breast cancer. Some clones in this sample may be carry-over from other donors' samples. Sequenced: axillary lymph node tissue. V usage is TRBV19 and J usage is TRBJ1-5; 9 nucleotides match TRBD1. The CDR3 here is CASTYLGQGPNQPQHF. In DNA form, the CDR3 reads TGTGCCAGTACCTATTTGGGACAGGGACCTAATCAGCCCCAGCATTTT.